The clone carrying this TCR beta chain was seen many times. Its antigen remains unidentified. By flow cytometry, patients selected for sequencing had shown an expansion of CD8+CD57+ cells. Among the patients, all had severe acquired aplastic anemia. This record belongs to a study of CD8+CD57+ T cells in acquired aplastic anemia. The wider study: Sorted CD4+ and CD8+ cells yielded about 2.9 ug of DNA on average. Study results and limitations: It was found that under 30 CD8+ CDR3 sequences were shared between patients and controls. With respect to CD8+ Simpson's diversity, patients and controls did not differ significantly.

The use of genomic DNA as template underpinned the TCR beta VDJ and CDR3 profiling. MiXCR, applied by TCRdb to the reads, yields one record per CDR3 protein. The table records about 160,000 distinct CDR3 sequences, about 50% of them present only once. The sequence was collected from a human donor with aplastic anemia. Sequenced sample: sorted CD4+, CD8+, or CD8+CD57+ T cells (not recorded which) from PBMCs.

CDR3 in DNA: TGTGCCAGCAGCCCGTACCGACTAGCGGGAGGAATAGAGACCCAGTACTTC. It yields the protein CASSPYRLAGGIETQYF. This chain links TRBV9 with TRBJ2-5; 13 bases fit TRBD2. The J segment lost 4 bases and the V segment lost 4 bases, leaving 10 bases of the junction unmatched. CDR3 length: 17 residues. Germline-derived CDR1 and CDR2 are SGDLS and YYNGEE.